At least ten counts were recorded for the clone carrying this TCR beta chain. The data originate from a study of blood T cells in healthy people across ages. Germline CDR1 reads SGHRS; CDR2 reads YFSETQ. After removal of 0 bases from V and 9 bases from J, the junction contained 11 bases not matched to a gene. The CDR3 is 16 amino acids. Sample-barcoded 5' priming and a J-beta primer mix drove a second PCR of about 6 to 12 cycles. From the 5' RACE reads, TCRdb called clonotypes with MiXCR, one entry per CDR3 protein. In the table there are 900,000 to 950,000 distinct CDR3 sequences, roughly 28% of which are singletons. These same data were also listed under a study on T cells of mothers and their children. As that study records: Extraction yielded RNA that went, in full, into cDNA synthesis at around 1.5 ug per 15 ul.

The receptor was derived from a woman aged 40 to 50 in good health. The V gene is TRBV5-1, the J gene TRBJ2-1; TRBD1 agrees at 8 bases. The sample was blood. The CDR3 region is CASSLARQGAGGEQFF. Written as DNA, the CDR3 is TGCGCCAGCAGCTTGGCGCGGCAGGGGGCCGGAGGTGAGCAGTTCTTC.